The 4 T cell receptor beta chains below come from one sample, sequenced in a study of pediatric ulcerative colitis. Libraries were prepared by immunoSEQ multiplex PCR; TCRdb keeps only in-frame clonotypes and omits some of them. The table lists 15,000 to 20,000 clones, 70% to 85% of them singletons. The rectum was sampled with one to two pinch biopsies at colonoscopy. The source material was gut tissue. The receptors were gathered from a boy aged 10-17 years with moderate ulcerative colitis.

This clone was counted a single time. This chain links TRBV7-6 with TRBJ1-4; 7 nucleotides align to TRBD1. The V gene end was trimmed by 4 bases and the J gene end by 11 bases; junction bases not matched to a gene: 13. The germline CDR1 and CDR2 sequences are SGHVS and FNYEAQ. The CDR3 totals 15 residues. The CDR3 coding sequence is TGTGCCAGCAGCTCGGGTCACGGGACAGAGGAGAAACTGTTTTTT. This gives the protein CASSSGHGTEEKLFF.

The chain carries TRBV6-1 and TRBJ1-2; D is possibly TRBD1 (5 bases). CDR1 and CDR2 from the germline V gene are MNHNS and SASEGT. V dropped 7 bases and J dropped 4 bases, with 10 bases sitting between them. The length of the CDR3 is 12 residues. The CDR3 sequence is CASTTGSYGYTF. As DNA, the CDR3 is TGTGCCAGCACCACAGGTTCCTATGGCTACACCTTC.

The chain employs TRBV30 and TRBJ1-1, with 11 bases fitting TRBD1. V was clipped by 5 bases and J by 5 bases; unmatched bases: 7. The CDR3 extends over 14 amino acids. Germline V gene data show CDR1 as GTSNPN and CDR2 as SVGIG (reference sequence). CDR3 bases: TGTGCCTGGGGGTACCGGGACAGGGGGACTGAAGCTTTCTTT. Its protein product is CAWGYRDRGTEAFF. The complete variable domain, with remaining parts taken from reference TRBV30 and TRBJ1-1, reads SQTIHQWPATLVQPVGSPLSLECTVEGTSNPNLYWYRQAAGRGLQLLFYSVGIGQISSEVPQNLSASRPQDRQFILSSKKLLLSDSGFYLCAWGYRDRGTEAFFGQGTRLTVV.

The chain couples TRBV19 to TRBJ1-1; D gene ambiguous. The V and J ends lost 6 bases and 0 bases respectively, with 11 bases between them. CDR3 size: 14 residues. CDR1 and CDR2 (germline): LNHDA, SQIVND (reference sequence). CDR3 sequence: CASSPDSLNTEAFF. CDR3 nucleotides: TGTGCCAGTAGCCCGGACTCATTGAACACTGAAGCTTTCTTT.